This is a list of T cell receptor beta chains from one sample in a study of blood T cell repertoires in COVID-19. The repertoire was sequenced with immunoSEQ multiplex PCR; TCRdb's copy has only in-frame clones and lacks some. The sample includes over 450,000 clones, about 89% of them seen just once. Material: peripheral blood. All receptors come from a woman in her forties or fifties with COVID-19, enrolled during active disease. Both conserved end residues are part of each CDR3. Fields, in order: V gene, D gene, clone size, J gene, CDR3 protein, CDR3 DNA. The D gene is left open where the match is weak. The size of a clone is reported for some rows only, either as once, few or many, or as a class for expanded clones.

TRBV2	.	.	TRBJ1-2	CASSDRGMGYGYTF	TGTGCCAGCAGTGATCGGGGGATGGGCTATGGCTACACCTTC
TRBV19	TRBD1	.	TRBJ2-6	CASSNRGRRAGANVLTF	TGTGCCAGTAGTAACAGGGGGCGGAGAGCTGGGGCCAACGTCCTGACTTTC
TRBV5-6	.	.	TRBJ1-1	CASSLGGEANTEAFF	TGTGCCAGCAGCTTGGGAGGGGAGGCGAACACTGAAGCTTTCTTT
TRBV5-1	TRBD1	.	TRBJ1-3	CASSLETGENTIYF	TGCGCCAGCAGCTTGGAGACAGGGGAAAACACCATATATTTT
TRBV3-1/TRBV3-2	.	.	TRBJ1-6	CASSQVQNSPLHF	TGTGCCAGCAGCCAAGTTCAAAATTCACCCCTCCACTTT
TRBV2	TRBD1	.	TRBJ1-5	CASSLYRGTGSNQPQHF	TGTGCCAGCAGTCTTTACAGGGGTACGGGGAGCAATCAGCCCCAGCATTTT
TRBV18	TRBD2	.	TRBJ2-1	CASSGYSGGQSSYNEQFF	TGTGCCAGCTCAGGATATAGCGGGGGCCAGAGCTCCTACAATGAGCAGTTCTTC
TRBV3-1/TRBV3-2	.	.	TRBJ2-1	CASSHTSGNYNEQFF	TGTGCCAGCAGCCACACCTCGGGGAATTACAATGAGCAGTTCTTC
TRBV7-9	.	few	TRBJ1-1	CASSFVANTEAFF	TGTGCCAGCAGCTTTGTAGCGAACACTGAAGCTTTCTTT
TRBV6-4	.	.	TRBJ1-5	CASSADRNQPQHF	TGTGCCAGCAGTGCGGACAGAAATCAGCCCCAGCATTTT
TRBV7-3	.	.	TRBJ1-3	CASSSVAGGNTIYF	TGTGCCAGCAGCTCAGTAGCGGGTGGAAACACCATATATTTT
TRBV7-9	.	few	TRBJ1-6	CASNPLTNSPLHF	TGTGCCAGCAACCCACTTACGAATTCACCCCTCCACTTT
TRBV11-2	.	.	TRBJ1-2	CASSLDPGQGHGYTF	TGTGCCAGCAGCTTAGATCCGGGCCAGGGGCATGGCTACACCTTC
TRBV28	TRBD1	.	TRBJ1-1	CASTPWTGGFRGTEAFF	TGTGCCAGCACTCCTTGGACAGGGGGCTTTAGGGGCACTGAAGCTTTCTTT
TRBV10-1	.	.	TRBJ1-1	CASSESGLSNTEAFF	TGCGCCAGCAGTGAGTCTGGGCTTTCGAACACTGAAGCTTTCTTT
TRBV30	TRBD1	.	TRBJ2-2	CAHRGFYGGELFF	TGTGCCCACAGGGGTTTTTATGGCGGGGAGCTGTTTTTT
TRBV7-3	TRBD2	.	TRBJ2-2	CASSAAGGYTGELFF	TGTGCCAGCAGCGCAGCGGGGGGATACACCGGGGAGCTGTTTTTT
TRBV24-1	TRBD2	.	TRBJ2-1	CATSKPGLAGDPNEQFF	TGTGCCACCTCCAAACCGGGACTAGCGGGGGACCCAAATGAGCAGTTCTTC